This paragraph covers one T cell receptor beta chain sequence. What this receptor recognizes is not known. Nothing much larger sits one base from this clone, and base qualities are not available. The data were obtained in a study of OX40 agonist ivuxolimab in advanced cancers. About the study as a whole: The costimulatory receptor OX40 (CD134) was targeted by ivuxolimab, a fully human IgG2 agonistic monoclonal antibody. Intravenous ivuxolimab was administered to patients every 2 weeks at six dose levels: 0.01, 0.1, 0.3, 1.5, 3 and 10 mg/kg. Peripheral TCRbeta sequencing aimed to test whether ivuxolimab altered TCR sequence diversity and caused clonal T-cell expansion. Three dose-escalation patients achieved partial responses, one with hepatocellular carcinoma and two with cutaneous melanoma. Patients were allowed to have had prior anti-PD-1, anti-PD-L1 or anti-CTLA-4 therapy, and roughly two fifths of the dose-escalation patients had been treated with checkpoint inhibitors. A male proportion of roughly 85% and a mean age of 60 years, ranging from roughly 20 to 80, were recorded for the dose-escalation cohort. The paper covers the monotherapy dose-escalation part of the phase I ivuxolimab trial, which included N ≈ 54 patients. Of the roughly 54 dose-escalation patients, hepatocellular carcinoma was present in about 19, melanoma in around 15, renal cell carcinoma in 9 and head and neck cancer in 9. Beyond this particular receptor, the publication reports: On average, CD8+ T cells showed more expanded clones than CD4+ T cells after ivuxolimab. In partial responders in the 0.1-3.0 mg/kg groups, normalized peripheral clonal expansion was found to be among the lowest, especially among CD8+ T cells. Which antigens the clonally expanded peripheral T cells were specific for was not determined. Low levels of normalized T-cell clonal expansion were also seen in some nonresponding patients. At doses from 0.1 to 3.0 mg/kg, clonal expansion was seen in both CD4+ and CD8+ blood T cells between baseline and week 6.

The trial excluded patients who had a history of autoimmune disease or were on systemic immunosuppression. In every dose cohort, peripheral blood was drawn for TCR sequencing at baseline, cycle 4 day 1, and cycle 7 day 1. The samples were taken from a phase I, first-in-human, multicenter, open-label dose-escalation trial of ivuxolimab. The trial enrolled adults with locally advanced or metastatic head and neck squamous cell, hepatocellular, melanoma or renal cell carcinoma. Before TCR sequencing, CD4+ and CD8+ T cells were separately sorted from peripheral blood. Genomic DNA was extracted from sorted cells for sequencing of the TCRbeta CDR3 region. TCRbeta CDR3 regions were sequenced using the immunoSEQ Assay. The table comes from immuneACCESS by way of TCRdb, which keeps in-frame sequences with V and J called. Part of the clones is missing from these tables; in studies checked, under half for an unresolved V gene and the rest for unknown reasons. Here the sample has 40,000 to 45,000 clones; 70% to 90% occur a single time. The ten largest clones take up 9.5% to 13% of the sample.

The CDR3 starts with the cysteine, ends with the phenylalanine, and has 17 residues. The sequence is cut down to CDR3 DNA, 51 bases in frame from base 1. V sheds 1 base and J sheds 0 bases, leaving 10 bases between their ends. Per the germline V gene, LGHNT is the CDR1 and FRNRAP is the CDR2. Sequenced material: CD4+ or CD8+ T cells sorted from blood, taken in a trial of the OX40 agonist ivuxolimab. Recombination connected TRBV12-5 to TRBJ2-6, with no confident D gene call. This clonotype was sampled from an adult with an advanced solid tumor such as melanoma, head and neck, liver or kidney cancer. CDR3 loop: CASGLGGTDSGANVLTF. The sequenced DNA: TGTGCTAGTGGTTTGGGAGGTACCGACTCTGGGGCCAACGTCCTGACTTTC. Extended through the reference TRBV12-5 and TRBJ2-6 proteins, this CDR3 yields the full variable domain: DARVTQTPRHKVTEMGQEVTMRCQPILGHNTVFWYRQTMMQGLELLAYFRNRAPLDDSGMPKDRFSAEMPDATLATLKIQPSEPRDSAVYFCASGLGGTDSGANVLTFGAGSRLTVL.